The 28 T cell receptor beta chains below come from one sample, sequenced in a study of blood T cell repertoires in COVID-19. Some clones are missing from TCRdb's copy, which holds only in-frame ones; the method was immunoSEQ multiplex PCR. This repertoire shows about 270,000 clones, around 89% found once; its top ten account for 3%. The specimen was PBMCs or T cells enriched from blood (not recorded which). Receptor source: a woman in her 50s who had recovered from COVID-19.

In regard to this clone: The sample contains more than one DNA sequence encoding this CDR3. This rearrangement joins TRBV10-1 to TRBJ2-2; TRBD2 agrees at 8 bases. V was pared by 7 bases and J by 1 base, with 2 bases of the junction left unmatched. This CDR3 region has 14 residues. Germline CDR1 reads WNHNN; CDR2 reads SYGVQD (reference sequence). In DNA form, the CDR3 reads TGCGCCAGCACTGCGGGAGGGAACACCGGGGAGCTGTTTTTT. It codes for CASTAGGNTGELFF.

With regard to this clone: The DNA is left out, because the CDR3 cannot be placed on it with certainty; the CDR3 is given as TCRdb lists it. The chain couples TRBV28 to TRBJ1-2; the D call of TRBD1 is as the table states it, not checked on the DNA. Germline V gives CDR1 MDHEN, CDR2 SYDVKM. Including both end residues, the CDR3 is 17 amino acids long. The CDR3 loop reads CASSSSDRVGQFYGYTF.

This chain uses TRBV6-5 with TRBJ1-1; 7 bases match TRBD1. Germline CDR1 is MNHEY and CDR2 is SVGAGI. V lost 6 bases to trimming and J lost 4 bases; unmatched junction nucleotides: 5. The CDR3 has 13 residues. The CDR3 region is CASSHTGVTEAFF. Here the CDR3 DNA reads TGTGCCAGCAGCCACACAGGGGTCACTGAAGCTTTCTTT.

This chain joins TRBV29-1 and TRBJ1-2; TRBD1 matches 8 bases. CDR1 SQVTM and CDR2 ANQGSEA come from the germline V gene. Trimming took 3 bases from V and 8 from J; bases not matched to a gene: 2. This CDR3 has 11 residues. CDR3 sequence (DNA): TGCAGCGTTGACAGGGGGCAAGGCTACACCTTC. Amino acids: CSVDRGQGYTF. Full variable domain (remainder filled in from reference TRBV29-1 and TRBJ1-2): SAVISQKPSRDICQRGTSLTIQCQVDSQVTMMFWYRQQPGQSLTLIATANQGSEATYESGFVIDKFPISRPNLTFSTLTVSNMSPEDSSIYLCSVDRGQGYTFGSGTRLTVV.

This chain uses TRBV7-2 with TRBJ1-2; 8 nucleotides match TRBD1. Trimming took 2 bases from V and 6 from J; bases not matched to a gene: 11. Germline V gene data show CDR1 as SGHTA and CDR2 as FQGNSA. The CDR3 contains 16 residues. The CDR3 DNA is TGTGCCAGCAGCTTAAAAGGACAGGGCTTGGTCGATGGCTACACCTTC. This sequence encodes CASSLKGQGLVDGYTF.

The chain combines TRBV6-2 or TRBV6-3 with TRBJ1-5; TRBD1 aligns across 8 bases. The trim removed 6 bases at V and 1 base at J, leaving 5 bases unmatched. The CDR3 sequence is 15 residues long. Germline values: CDR1 MNHEY, CDR2 SVGEGT. CDR3 nucleotides: TGTGCCAGCAGCAGGACAGGGTCCAGCAATCAGCCCCAGCATTTT. Its translation: CASSRTGSSNQPQHF.

For the CDR3, the DNA is TGCGCCAGCAGACACCACCCCGCGCGGGGTCAGAACACTGAAGCTTTCTTT. As protein: CASRHHPARGQNTEAFF. The chain recombines TRBV4-1 with TRBJ1-1; D remains unclear. This CDR3 is built from 17 residues. Trimming shortened V by 6 bases and J by 1 base, and 21 bases separated the two germline ends. Germline V gene lookup returns CDR1 MGHRA and CDR2 YSYEKL.

The V and J genes are TRBV4-3 and TRBJ2-3; 7 bases align to TRBD2. The germline V gene has CDR1 LGHNA and CDR2 YSLEER. The CDR3 totals 17 residues. J was trimmed by 0 bases and V by 0 bases; bases with no gene match: 6. CDR3 nucleotides: TGCGCCAGCAGCCAAGATATCGCTAGCGGAAGCACAGATACGCAGTATTTT. Its protein is CASSQDIASGSTDTQYF.

J is TRBJ1-2 and V is TRBV5-4, with D possibly TRBD1 on 5 matching bases. Germline V gene data show CDR1 as SGHNT and CDR2 as YYREEE (reference sequence). V lost 0 bases and J lost 6, with 12 bases in between. The CDR3 has 14 amino acids. The CDR3 DNA reads as TGTGCCAGCAGCTTGGAGGGGCTCTCGGATGGCTACACCTTC. Its translation: CASSLEGLSDGYTF.

The chain recombines TRBV28 with TRBJ2-3, with D uncertain. Germline V gives CDR1 MDHEN, CDR2 SYDVKM. Trimming removed 3 bases at V and 0 bases at J, with 13 bases between. This CDR3 contains 16 residues. The CDR3 DNA follows: TGTGCCAGCAGTTTTTTAAGTTTCGAGAGCACAGATACGCAGTATTTT. Amino acid sequence: CASSFLSFESTDTQYF.

This chain connects TRBV5-1 to TRBJ1-2; TRBD1 matches at 9 bases. The V segment lost 0 bases and the J segment 2 bases; nucleotides outside the gene matches: 2. The length of the CDR3 is 15 residues. Germline assignment: CDR1 SGHRS and CDR2 YFSETQ. CDR3 coding DNA: TGCGCCAGCAGCTTGGACAGGGGGCACAACTATGGCTACACCTTC. Protein product: CASSLDRGHNYGYTF.

This chain connects TRBV19 to TRBJ1-1; TRBD1 aligns across 7 bases. Germline values: CDR1 LNHDA, CDR2 SQIVND (reference sequence). V was clipped by 5 bases and J by 8 bases; unmatched bases: 8. This CDR3 region has 13 residues. For the CDR3, the DNA is TGTGCCAGTAGTCTACTCGGGACAGCGGAAGCTTTCTTT. Translated, it gives CASSLLGTAEAFF.

J is TRBJ1-2 and V is TRBV7-9; TRBD1 aligns across 8 bases. Losses at the gene ends were 5 bases for V and 7 bases for J; bases not matched to a gene: 12. Germline V gene sequence: CDR1 SEHNR, CDR2 FQNEAQ (reference sequence). The CDR3 consists of 15 residues. CDR3 nucleotide sequence: TGTGCCAGCAGCCCAGGGGCCCAGGGGGCAGGTGGCTACACCTTC. It specifies CASSPGAQGAGGYTF.

V usage is TRBV9 and J usage is TRBJ1-1; D is uncertain. Germline V gene sequence: CDR1 SGDLS, CDR2 YYNGEE. The CDR3 sequence is 15 residues long. Trimming removed 0 bases at V and 1 base at J, with 10 bases between. CDR3 sequence reads: CASSVDPDWNTEAFF. The CDR3 coding sequence is TGTGCCAGCAGCGTAGATCCGGACTGGAACACTGAAGCTTTCTTT.

The chain employs TRBV4-1 and TRBJ1-2; D is uncertain. The CDR3 totals 15 residues. The V and J ends lost 0 bases and 3 bases respectively, with 11 bases between them. Germline V gene data show CDR1 as MGHRA and CDR2 as YSYEKL. CDR3 in amino acids: CASSQDPSQYYGYTF. In DNA form, the CDR3 reads TGCGCCAGCAGCCAAGATCCTAGCCAGTACTATGGCTACACCTTC.

The rearrangement joins TRBV28 to TRBJ2-5; D is unclear. Germline values: CDR1 MDHEN, CDR2 SYDVKM. V was clipped by 1 base and J by 4 bases, with 4 bases between them. This CDR3 is 12 amino acids long. CDR3 coding DNA: TGTGCCAGCAGTTTATCTCGAGAGACCCAGTACTTC. Amino acid sequence: CASSLSRETQYF.

The rearrangement links TRBV5-1 to TRBJ2-1; TRBD2 aligns across 12 bases. V was pared by 4 bases and J by 3 bases, with 5 bases of the junction left unmatched. There are 16 residues in the CDR3. CDR1 SGHRS and CDR2 YFSETQ come from the germline V gene. CDR3 region: CASSRLAGENYNEQFF. CDR3 DNA sequence: TGCGCCAGCAGCCGACTAGCGGGAGAAAACTACAATGAGCAGTTCTTC.

This clone has just one count. V gene TRBV10-3 combines with J gene TRBJ1-1; 10 nucleotides agree with TRBD1. V lost 0 bases to trimming and J lost 0 bases; unmatched junction nucleotides: 1. The CDR3 contains 16 residues. CDR1 and CDR2 (germline): ENHRY, SYGVKD. In DNA form, the CDR3 reads TGTGCCATCAGTGAGTCGACAGGGGGCTTGAACACTGAAGCTTTCTTT. Translating gives CAISESTGGLNTEAFF.

V gene TRBV25-1 combines with J gene TRBJ1-2; TRBD1 is a possible D gene (6 bases). Germline V gene lookup returns CDR1 MGHDK and CDR2 SYGVNS. This CDR3 is built from 14 residues. The ends were cut back, 3 bases at V and 4 bases at J, with 12 bases in the middle. This CDR3 reads CASSEGQSVYGYTF. CDR3 nucleotides: TGTGCCAGCAGTGAGGGACAAAGCGTCTATGGCTACACCTTC.

The count of this clone is one. The chain has TRBV6-2 or TRBV6-3 and TRBJ2-7; D is perhaps TRBD1 (6 bases). Germline CDR1 reads MNHEY; CDR2 reads SVGEGT. There are 16 residues in the CDR3. Trimming took 2 bases from V and 6 from J, leaving 20 bases between them. The CDR3 region is CASSYRPGQGRGEQYF. CDR3 nucleotides: TGTGCCAGCAGTTACCGACCCGGGCAGGGCAGGGGCGAGCAGTACTTC.

The gene calls are TRBV28 and TRBJ2-5, with TRBD1 matching over 8 bases. CDR1 and CDR2 (germline): MDHEN, SYDVKM. The CDR3 is 20 amino acids. Unmatched junction bases numbered 25, after V lost 7 bases and J lost 3 bases. CDR3 coding DNA: TGTGCCAGCACGTTCGGACAGGGCGATACGGTACGCGAAAGGAAAGAGACCCAGTACTTC. This encodes CASTFGQGDTVRERKETQYF. The complete variable domain, with remaining parts taken from reference TRBV28 and TRBJ2-5, reads DVKVTQSSRYLVKRTGEKVFLECVQDMDHENMFWYRQDPGLGLRLIYFSYDVKMKEKGDIPEGYSVSREKKERFSLILESASTNQTSMYLCASTFGQGDTVRERKETQYFGPGTRLLVL.

The J gene is TRBJ1-3, the V gene TRBV30; 9 bases line up with TRBD1. Germline assignment: CDR1 GTSNPN and CDR2 SVGIG (reference sequence). V lost 8 bases and J lost 4; bases outside the gene matches: 6. The CDR3 sequence is 13 residues long. CDR3 in amino acids: CARYRGLGNTIYF. The CDR3 DNA follows: TGTGCCCGGTACAGGGGGCTCGGAAACACCATATATTTT.

The V and J genes are TRBV5-6 and TRBJ2-1; 10 nucleotides align to TRBD2. Per the germline V gene, CDR1 is SGHDT and CDR2 is YYEEEE. CDR3 length: 16 residues. V shed 4 bases, J shed 8 bases, and the junction held 12 bases outside the gene matches. CDR3 amino acids: CASSEEVVAGGYEQFF. The CDR3 bases are TGTGCCAGCAGCGAGGAAGTGGTAGCGGGAGGCTATGAGCAGTTCTTC.

V gene TRBV7-2 combines with J gene TRBJ2-2; D may be TRBD1 (7 bases). This CDR3 contains 15 residues. Trimming took off 8 bases at V and 2 bases at J, with 15 bases between the two ends. In germline, CDR1 is SGHTA, CDR2 FQGNSA. CDR3 residues: CASAKQGGNTGELFF. The CDR3 DNA reads TGTGCCAGCGCCAAGCAGGGGGGCAACACCGGGGAGCTGTTTTTT.

V gene TRBV29-1 combines with J gene TRBJ2-7; 7 nucleotides match TRBD1. After removal of 5 bases from V and 3 bases from J, the junction contained 10 bases not matched to a gene. This CDR3 is built from 14 residues. Germline lookup yields CDR1 SQVTM and CDR2 ANQGSEA. CDR3 loop: CSVSQRQGHYEQYF. In DNA form, the CDR3 reads TGCAGCGTTTCCCAAAGACAGGGACACTACGAGCAGTACTTC.

The rearrangement joins TRBV5-1 to TRBJ1-5; D ambiguous. CDR3 length: 14 amino acids. Trimming pared 0 bases from V and 5 bases from J, leaving 9 bases between. Germline V gene lookup returns CDR1 SGHRS and CDR2 YFSETQ. CDR3 DNA: TGCGCCAGCAGCTTGGGGGCACTGGATCAGCCCCAGCATTTT. As protein: CASSLGALDQPQHF.

The DNA for the CDR3 is TGTGCCAGCTCACCTGCAGCGGGAGGGTCCTACGAGCAGTACTTC. Protein sequence: CASSPAAGGSYEQYF. V and J are TRBV18 and TRBJ2-7; 10 bases match TRBD2. Germline CDR1 KGHSH, CDR2 LQKENI. This CDR3 comprises 15 residues. V lost 3 bases to trimming and J lost 1 base; unmatched junction nucleotides: 3.

This chain joins TRBV6-5 and TRBJ2-3; a weak D match, TRBD1 (6 bases). Germline V CDR1 and CDR2: MNHEY, SVGAGI. Trimming took off 7 bases at V and 4 bases at J, with 12 bases between the two ends. The CDR3 loop spans 13 amino acids. The chain's CDR3 is CASNSPGADTQYF. CDR3 DNA sequence: TGTGCCAGCAACTCCCCAGGGGCAGATACGCAGTATTTT.